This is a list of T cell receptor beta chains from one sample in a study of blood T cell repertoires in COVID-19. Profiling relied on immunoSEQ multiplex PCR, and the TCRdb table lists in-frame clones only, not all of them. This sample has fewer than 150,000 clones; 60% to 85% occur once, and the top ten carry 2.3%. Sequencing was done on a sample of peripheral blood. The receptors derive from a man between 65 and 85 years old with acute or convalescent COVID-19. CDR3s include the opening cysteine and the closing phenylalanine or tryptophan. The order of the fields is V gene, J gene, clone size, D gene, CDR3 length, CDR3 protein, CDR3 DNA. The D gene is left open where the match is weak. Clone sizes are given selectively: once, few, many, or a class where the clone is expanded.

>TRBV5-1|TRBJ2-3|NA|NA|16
CASSSLGGSLTDTQYF
TGCGCCAGCAGCTCTTTAGGGGGATCCTTAACAGATACGCAGTATTTT
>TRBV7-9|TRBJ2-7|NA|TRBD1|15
CASSFWTGVFYEQYF
TGTGCCAGCAGCTTCTGGACAGGGGTTTTCTACGAGCAGTACTTC
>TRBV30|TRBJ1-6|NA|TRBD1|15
CAWSRGDRDIYTLHF
TGTGCCTGGAGTAGGGGGGACAGGGACATTTACACCCTCCACTTT
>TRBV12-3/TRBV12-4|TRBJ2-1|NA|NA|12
CASSFHYNEQFF
TGTGCCAGCAGTTTCCATTACAATGAGCAGTTCTTC
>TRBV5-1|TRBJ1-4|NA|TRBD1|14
CASSNLQGDEKLFF
TGCGCCAGCAGTAACTTACAGGGGGATGAAAAACTGTTTTTT
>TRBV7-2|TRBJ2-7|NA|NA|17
CASSARLPGYGSYEQYF
TGTGCCAGCAGCGCCAGACTACCGGGGTATGGGTCCTACGAGCAGTACTTC
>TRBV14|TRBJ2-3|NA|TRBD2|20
CASSQDFLAGELPGTDTQYF
TGTGCCAGCAGCCAAGATTTCCTAGCGGGGGAGCTCCCGGGCACAGATACGCAGTATTTT
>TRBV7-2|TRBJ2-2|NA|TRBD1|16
CASRRDRGRGYGELFF
TGTGCCAGCAGAAGGGACAGGGGGCGCGGTTATGGGGAGCTGTTTTTT
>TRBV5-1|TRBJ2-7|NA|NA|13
CASSFQGQDEQYF
TGCGCCAGCAGCTTTCAGGGGCAAGACGAGCAGTACTTC
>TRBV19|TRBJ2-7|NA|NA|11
CASRDSYEQYF
TGTGCCAGTAGAGACAGCTACGAGCAGTACTTC
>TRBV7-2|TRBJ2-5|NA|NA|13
CASSVDSQETQYF
TGTGCCAGCAGCGTAGACAGCCAAGAGACCCAGTACTTC
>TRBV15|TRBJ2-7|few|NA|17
CATSRDYGQHDSYEQYF
TGTGCCACCAGCAGAGATTATGGGCAACACGACTCCTACGAGCAGTACTTC
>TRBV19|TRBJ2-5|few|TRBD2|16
CASSSRTSGEGETQYF
TGTGCCAGTAGTAGTCGGACTAGCGGGGAAGGGGAGACCCAGTACTTC
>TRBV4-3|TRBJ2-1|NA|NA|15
CASSQASEGSNEQFF
TGCGCCAGCAGCCAAGCTAGCGAAGGGTCCAATGAGCAGTTCTTC
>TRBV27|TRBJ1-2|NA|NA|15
CASSFRQVANYGYTF
TGTGCCAGCAGTTTCCGGCAGGTAGCTAACTATGGCTACACCTTC
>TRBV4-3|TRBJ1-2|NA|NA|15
CASSPQGVANYGYTF
TGCGCCAGCAGCCCCCAGGGTGTCGCTAACTATGGCTACACCTTC
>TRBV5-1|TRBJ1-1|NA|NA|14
CASSPGGVGTEAFF
TGCGCCAGCAGCCCCGGGGGGGTCGGCACTGAAGCTTTCTTT
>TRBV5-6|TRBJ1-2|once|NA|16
CASSLASRFLYYGYTF
TGTGCCAGCAGCTTGGCCTCTCGGTTTTTGTACTATGGCTACACCTTC
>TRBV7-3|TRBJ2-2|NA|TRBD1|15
CASSRDRANTGELFF
TGTGCCAGCAGCCGGGACAGGGCGAACACCGGGGAGCTGTTTTTT